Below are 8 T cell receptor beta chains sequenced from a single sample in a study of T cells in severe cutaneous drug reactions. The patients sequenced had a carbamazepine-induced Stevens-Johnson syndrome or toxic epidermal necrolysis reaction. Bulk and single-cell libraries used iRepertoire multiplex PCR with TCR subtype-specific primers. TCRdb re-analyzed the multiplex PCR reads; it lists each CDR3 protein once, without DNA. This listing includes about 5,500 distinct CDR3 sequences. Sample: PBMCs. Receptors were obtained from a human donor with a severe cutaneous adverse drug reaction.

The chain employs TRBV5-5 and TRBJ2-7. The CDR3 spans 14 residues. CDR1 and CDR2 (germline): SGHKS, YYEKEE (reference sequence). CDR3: CASSSDVYPYEQYF.

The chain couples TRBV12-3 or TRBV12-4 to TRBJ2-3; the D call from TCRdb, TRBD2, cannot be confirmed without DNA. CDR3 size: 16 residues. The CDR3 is CASRRLAGGGTDTQYF.

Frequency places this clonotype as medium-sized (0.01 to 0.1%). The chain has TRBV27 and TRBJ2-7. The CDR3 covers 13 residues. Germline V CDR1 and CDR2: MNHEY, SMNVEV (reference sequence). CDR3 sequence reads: CASSLGVNYEQYF.

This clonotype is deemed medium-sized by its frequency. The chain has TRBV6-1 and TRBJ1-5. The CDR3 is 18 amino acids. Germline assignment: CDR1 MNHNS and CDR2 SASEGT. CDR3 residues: CASSAEGGAYFSNQPQHF.

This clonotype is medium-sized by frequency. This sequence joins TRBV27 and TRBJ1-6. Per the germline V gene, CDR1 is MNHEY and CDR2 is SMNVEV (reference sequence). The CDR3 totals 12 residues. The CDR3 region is CASGRDNSPLHF.

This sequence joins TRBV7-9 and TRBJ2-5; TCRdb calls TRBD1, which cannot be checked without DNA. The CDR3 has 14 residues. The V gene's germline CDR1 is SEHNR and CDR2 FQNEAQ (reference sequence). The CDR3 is CASSLGTAQETQYF. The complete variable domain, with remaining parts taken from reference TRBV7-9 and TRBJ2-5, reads DTGVSQNPRHKITKRGQNVTFRCDPISEHNRLYWYRQTLGQGPEFLTYFQNEAQLEKSRLLSDRFSAERPKGSFSTLEIQRTEQGDSAMYLCASSLGTAQETQYFGPGTRLLVL.

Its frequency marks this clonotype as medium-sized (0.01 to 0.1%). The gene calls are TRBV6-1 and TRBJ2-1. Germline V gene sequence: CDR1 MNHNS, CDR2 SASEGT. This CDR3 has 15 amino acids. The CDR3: CASRAWLESYNEQFF.

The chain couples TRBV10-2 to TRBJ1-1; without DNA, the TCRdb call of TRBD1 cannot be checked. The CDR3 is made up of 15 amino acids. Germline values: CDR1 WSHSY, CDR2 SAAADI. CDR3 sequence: CASSALRTGQTEAFF.